This T cell receptor (beta chain) was sequenced in a study of control samples from healthy donors and cancer patients (dated by TCRdb to about 2020). The library was built by means of the immunoSEQ multiplex PCR assay. TCRdb re-hosts the immuneACCESS table, in-frame sequences only. Its copies lack some clones; in the studies checked, an unresolved V gene accounts for under half of them, and the cause for the rest is not known. Across this sample there are about 110,000 clones, with approximately 84% seen only once. The leading ten clones occupy 6.5% of the sample. In regard to this clone: Its specific antigen is unknown. No much larger clonotype is one base removed from it; base qualities were not supplied.

At the junction V is shortened by 3 bases and J by 2 bases; bases outside the gene matches: 3. Inclusive of the bounding cysteine and phenylalanine, the CDR3 is 13 residues long. Kept here is only the CDR3 DNA, which spans 39 bases and is read in frame from base 1. The germline V gene encodes CDR1 GTSNPN and CDR2 SVGIG (reference sequence). The chain links TRBV30 with TRBJ1-1, and 7 bases in between align with TRBD1. The clonotype comes from a man aged 18 to 30 in good health. The sequencing sample was made of blood. This receptor carries the CDR3 CAWRGQFNTEAFF. The nucleotides are TGTGCCTGGAGGGGACAGTTCAACACTGAAGCTTTCTTT.